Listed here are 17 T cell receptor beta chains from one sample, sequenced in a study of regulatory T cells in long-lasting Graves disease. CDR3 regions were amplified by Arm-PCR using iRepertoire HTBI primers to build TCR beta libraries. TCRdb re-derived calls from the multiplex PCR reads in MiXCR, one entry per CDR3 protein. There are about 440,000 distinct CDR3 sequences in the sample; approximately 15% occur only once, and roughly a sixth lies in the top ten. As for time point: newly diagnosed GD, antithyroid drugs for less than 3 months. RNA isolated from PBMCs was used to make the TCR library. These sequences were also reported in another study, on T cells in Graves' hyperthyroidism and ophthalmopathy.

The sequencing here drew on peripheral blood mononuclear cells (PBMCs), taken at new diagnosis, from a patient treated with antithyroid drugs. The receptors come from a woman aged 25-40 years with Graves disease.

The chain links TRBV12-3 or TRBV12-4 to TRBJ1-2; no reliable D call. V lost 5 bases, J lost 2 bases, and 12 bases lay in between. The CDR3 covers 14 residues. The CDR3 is CASSPLGPNYGYTF. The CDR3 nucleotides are TGTGCCAGCAGTCCTCTGGGCCCAAACTATGGCTACACCTTC.

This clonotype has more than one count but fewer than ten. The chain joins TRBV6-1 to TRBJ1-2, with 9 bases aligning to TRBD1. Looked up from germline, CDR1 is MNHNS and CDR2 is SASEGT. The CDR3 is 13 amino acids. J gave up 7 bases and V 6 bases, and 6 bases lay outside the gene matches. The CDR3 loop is CASSPDRGGGYTF. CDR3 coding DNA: TGTGCCAGCAGCCCGGACAGGGGCGGTGGCTACACCTTC.

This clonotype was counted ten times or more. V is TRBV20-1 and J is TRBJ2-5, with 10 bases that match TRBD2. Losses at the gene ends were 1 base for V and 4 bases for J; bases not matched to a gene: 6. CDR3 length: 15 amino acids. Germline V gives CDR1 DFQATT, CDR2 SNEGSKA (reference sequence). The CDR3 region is CSARGLAGGSETQYF. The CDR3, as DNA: TGCAGTGCTAGAGGATTAGCGGGAGGTTCAGAGACCCAGTACTTC.

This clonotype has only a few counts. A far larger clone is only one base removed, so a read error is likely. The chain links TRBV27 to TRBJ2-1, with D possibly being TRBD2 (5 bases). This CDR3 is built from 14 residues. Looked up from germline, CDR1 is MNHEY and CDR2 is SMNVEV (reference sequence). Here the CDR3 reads CASSLGSSYNGQFF. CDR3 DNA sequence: TGTGCCAGCAGTTTGGGGAGCTCCTACAATGGGCAGTTCTTC.

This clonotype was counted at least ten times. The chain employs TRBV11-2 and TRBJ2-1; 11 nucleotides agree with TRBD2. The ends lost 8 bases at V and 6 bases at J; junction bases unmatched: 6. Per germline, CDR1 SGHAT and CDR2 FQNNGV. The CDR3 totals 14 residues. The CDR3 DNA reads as TGTGCCAGCGGAGGGACTAGCGGTATCAATGAGCAGTTCTTC. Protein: CASGGTSGINEQFF.

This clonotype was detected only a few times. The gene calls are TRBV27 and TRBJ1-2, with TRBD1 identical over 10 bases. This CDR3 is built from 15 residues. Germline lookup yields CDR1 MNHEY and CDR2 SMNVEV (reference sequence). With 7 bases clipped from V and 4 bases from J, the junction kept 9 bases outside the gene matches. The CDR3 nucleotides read TGTGCCAGCAATCCGACAGGGGGCATTTCCTATGGCTACACCTTC. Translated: CASNPTGGISYGYTF.

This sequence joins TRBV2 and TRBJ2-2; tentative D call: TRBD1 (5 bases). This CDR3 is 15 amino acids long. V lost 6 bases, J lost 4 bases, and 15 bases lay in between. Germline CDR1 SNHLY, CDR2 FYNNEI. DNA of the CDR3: TGTGCCAGCAGGGGGCAAGGAGAAACCACCGGGGAGCTGTTTTTT. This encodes CASRGQGETTGELFF.

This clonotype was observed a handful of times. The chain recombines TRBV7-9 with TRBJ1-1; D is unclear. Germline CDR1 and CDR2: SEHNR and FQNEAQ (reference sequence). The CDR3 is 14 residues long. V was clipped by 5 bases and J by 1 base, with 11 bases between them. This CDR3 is CASSLRRENTEAFF. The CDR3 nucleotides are TGTGCCAGCAGCCTCCGACGGGAGAACACTGAAGCTTTCTTT.

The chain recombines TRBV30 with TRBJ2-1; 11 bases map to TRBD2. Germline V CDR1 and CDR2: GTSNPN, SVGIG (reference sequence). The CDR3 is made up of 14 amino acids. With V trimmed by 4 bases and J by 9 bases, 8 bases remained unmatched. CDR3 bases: TGTGCCTGGAAAGTAGCGGGAGGGCATGGTGAGCAGTTCTTC. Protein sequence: CAWKVAGGHGEQFF. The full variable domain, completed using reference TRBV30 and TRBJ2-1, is SQTIHQWPATLVQPVGSPLSLECTVEGTSNPNLYWYRQAAGRGLQLLFYSVGIGQISSEVPQNLSASRPQDRQFILSSKKLLLSDSGFYLCAWKVAGGHGEQFFGPGTRLTVL.

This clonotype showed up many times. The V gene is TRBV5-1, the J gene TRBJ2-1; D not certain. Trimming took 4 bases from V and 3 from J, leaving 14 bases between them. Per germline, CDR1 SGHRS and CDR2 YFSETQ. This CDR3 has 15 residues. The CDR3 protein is CASSPQPFDYNEQFF. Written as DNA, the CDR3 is TGCGCCAGCAGCCCACAGCCTTTCGACTACAATGAGCAGTTCTTC.

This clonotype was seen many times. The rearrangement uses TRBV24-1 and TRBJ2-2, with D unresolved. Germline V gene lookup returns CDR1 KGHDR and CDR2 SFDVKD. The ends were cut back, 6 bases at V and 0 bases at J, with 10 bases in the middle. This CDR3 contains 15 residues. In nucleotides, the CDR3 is TGTGCCACCAGTCCAGAACTCGCGAACACCGGGGAGCTGTTTTTT. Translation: CATSPELANTGELFF.

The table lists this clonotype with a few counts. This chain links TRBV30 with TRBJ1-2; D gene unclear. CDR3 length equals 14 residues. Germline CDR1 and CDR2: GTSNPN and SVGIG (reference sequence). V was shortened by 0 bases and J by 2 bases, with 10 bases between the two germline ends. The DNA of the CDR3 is TGTGCCTGGAGTGTGTGGAACACCAACTATGGCTACACCTTC. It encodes CAWSVWNTNYGYTF. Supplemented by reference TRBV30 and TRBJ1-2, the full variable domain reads SQTIHQWPATLVQPVGSPLSLECTVEGTSNPNLYWYRQAAGRGLQLLFYSVGIGQISSEVPQNLSASRPQDRQFILSSKKLLLSDSGFYLCAWSVWNTNYGYTFGSGTRLTVV.

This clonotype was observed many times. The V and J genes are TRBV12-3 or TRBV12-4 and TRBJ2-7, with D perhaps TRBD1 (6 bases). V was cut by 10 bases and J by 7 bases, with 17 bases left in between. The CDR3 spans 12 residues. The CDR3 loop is CAIRDTGMEQYF. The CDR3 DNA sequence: TGTGCCATCCGGGACACCGGAATGGAGCAGTACTTC.

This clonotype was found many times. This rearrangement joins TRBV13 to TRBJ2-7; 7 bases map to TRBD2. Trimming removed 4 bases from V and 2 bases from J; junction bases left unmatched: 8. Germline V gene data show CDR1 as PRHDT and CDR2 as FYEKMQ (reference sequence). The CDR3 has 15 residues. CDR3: CASSSLAGLTYEQYF. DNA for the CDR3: TGTGCCAGCAGCTCGTTAGCGGGCCTTACCTACGAGCAGTACTTC. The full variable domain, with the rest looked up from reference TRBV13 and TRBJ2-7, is AAGVIQSPRHLIKEKRETATLKCYPIPRHDTVYWYQQGPGQDPQFLISFYEKMQSDKGSIPDRFSAQQFSDYHSELNMSSLELGDSALYFCASSSLAGLTYEQYFGPGTRLTVT.

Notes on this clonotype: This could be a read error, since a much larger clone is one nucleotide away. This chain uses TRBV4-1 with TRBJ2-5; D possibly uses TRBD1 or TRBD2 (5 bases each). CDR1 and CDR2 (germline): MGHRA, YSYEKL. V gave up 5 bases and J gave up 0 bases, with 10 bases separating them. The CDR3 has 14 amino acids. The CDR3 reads CASSSRDHQETQYF. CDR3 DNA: TGCGCCAGCAGCTCTCGGGACCACCAAGAGACCCAGTACTTC.

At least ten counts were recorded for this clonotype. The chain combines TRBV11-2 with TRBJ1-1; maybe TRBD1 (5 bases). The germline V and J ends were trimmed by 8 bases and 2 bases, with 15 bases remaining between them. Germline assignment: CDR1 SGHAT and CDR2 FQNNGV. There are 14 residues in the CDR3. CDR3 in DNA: TGTGCCAGCCGAACCCCCCGGGACAACACTGAAGCTTTCTTT. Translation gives CASRTPRDNTEAFF.

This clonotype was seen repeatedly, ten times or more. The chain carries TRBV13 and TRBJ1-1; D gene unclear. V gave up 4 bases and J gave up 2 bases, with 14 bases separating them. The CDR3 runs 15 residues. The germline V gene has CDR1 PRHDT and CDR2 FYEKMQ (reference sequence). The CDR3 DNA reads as TGTGCCAGCAGCTCTCAAGTGCGGTTAAACACTGAAGCTTTCTTT. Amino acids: CASSSQVRLNTEAFF.